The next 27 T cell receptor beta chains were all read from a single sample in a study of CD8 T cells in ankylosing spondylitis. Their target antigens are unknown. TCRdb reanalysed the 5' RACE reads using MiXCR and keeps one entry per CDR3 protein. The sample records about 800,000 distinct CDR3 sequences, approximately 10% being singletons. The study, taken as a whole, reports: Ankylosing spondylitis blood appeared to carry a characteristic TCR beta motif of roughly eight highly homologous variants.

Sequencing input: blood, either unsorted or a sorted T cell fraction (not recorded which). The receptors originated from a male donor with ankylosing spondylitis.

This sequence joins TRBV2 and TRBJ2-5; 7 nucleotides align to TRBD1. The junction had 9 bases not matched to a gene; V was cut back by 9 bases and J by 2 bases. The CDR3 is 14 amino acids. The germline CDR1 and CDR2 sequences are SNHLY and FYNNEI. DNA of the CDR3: TGTGCCAGTTCGAGGGGGCTAAGGCAAGAGACCCAGTACTTC. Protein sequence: CASSRGLRQETQYF.

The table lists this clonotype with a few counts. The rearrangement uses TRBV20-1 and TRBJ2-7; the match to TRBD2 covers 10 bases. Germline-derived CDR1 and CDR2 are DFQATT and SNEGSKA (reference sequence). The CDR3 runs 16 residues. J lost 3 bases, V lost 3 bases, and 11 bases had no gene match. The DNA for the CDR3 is TGCAGTGCTAGTCAGCGGGAGGGCCAGGGATTCTACGAGCAGTACTTC. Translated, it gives CSASQREGQGFYEQYF.

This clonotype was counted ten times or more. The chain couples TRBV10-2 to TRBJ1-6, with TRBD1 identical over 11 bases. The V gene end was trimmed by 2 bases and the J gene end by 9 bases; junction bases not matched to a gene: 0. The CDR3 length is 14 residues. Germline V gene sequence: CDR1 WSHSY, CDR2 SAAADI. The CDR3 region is CASSEGTGGSPLHF. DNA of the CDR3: TGCGCCAGCAGTGAGGGGACAGGGGGTTCACCCCTCCACTTT.

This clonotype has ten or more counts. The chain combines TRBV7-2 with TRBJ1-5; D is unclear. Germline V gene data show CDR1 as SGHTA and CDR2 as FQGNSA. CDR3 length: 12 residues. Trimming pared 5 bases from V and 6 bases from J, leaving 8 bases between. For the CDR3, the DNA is TGTGCCAGCAGCCCATATAGTCAGCCCCAGCATTTT. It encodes CASSPYSQPQHF.

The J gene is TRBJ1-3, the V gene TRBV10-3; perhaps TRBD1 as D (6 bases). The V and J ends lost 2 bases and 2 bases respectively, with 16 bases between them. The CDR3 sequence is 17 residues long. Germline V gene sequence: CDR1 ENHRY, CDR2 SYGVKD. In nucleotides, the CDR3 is TGTGCCATCAGTGAGAAGAGTACAGGGATCACTGGAAACACCATATATTTT. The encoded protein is CAISEKSTGITGNTIYF.

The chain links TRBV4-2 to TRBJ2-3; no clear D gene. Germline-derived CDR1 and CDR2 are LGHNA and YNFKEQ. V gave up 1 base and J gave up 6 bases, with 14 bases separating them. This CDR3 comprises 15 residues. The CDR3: CASSQVPSPTDTQYF. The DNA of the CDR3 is TGTGCCAGCAGCCAAGTACCTTCCCCAACGGATACGCAGTATTTT.

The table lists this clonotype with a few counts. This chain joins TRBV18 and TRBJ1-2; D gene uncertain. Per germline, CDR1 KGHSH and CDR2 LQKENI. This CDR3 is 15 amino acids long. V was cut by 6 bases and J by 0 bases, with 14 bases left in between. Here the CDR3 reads CASSSRTGANYGYTF. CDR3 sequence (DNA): TGTGCCAGCTCGTCGCGGACGGGAGCTAACTATGGCTACACCTTC. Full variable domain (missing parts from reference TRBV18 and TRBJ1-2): NAGVMQNPRHLVRRRGQEARLRCSPMKGHSHVYWYRQLPEEGLKFMVYLQKENIIDESGMPKERFSAEFPKEGPSILRIQQVVRGDSAAYFCASSSRTGANYGYTFGSGTRLTVV.

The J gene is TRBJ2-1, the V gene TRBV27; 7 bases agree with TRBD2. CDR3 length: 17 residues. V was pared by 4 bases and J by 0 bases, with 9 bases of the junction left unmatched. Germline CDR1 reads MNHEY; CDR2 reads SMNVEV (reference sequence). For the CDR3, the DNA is TGTGCCAGCAGTTCGCCTCTGGGGGGGAGCTCCTACAATGAGCAGTTCTTC. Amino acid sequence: CASSSPLGGSSYNEQFF.

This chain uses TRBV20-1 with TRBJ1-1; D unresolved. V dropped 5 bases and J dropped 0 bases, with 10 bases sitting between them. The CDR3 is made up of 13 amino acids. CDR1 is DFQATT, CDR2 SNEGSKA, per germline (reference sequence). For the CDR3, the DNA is TGCAGTGCTGAGGTGATCATGAACACTGAAGCTTTCTTT. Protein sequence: CSAEVIMNTEAFF.

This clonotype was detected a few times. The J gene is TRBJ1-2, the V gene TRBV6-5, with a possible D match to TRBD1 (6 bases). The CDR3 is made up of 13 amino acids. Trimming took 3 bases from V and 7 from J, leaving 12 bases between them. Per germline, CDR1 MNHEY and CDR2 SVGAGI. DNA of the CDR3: TGTGCCAGCAGTTATAGGGCCAGGGGTGGCTACACCTTC. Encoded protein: CASSYRARGGYTF.

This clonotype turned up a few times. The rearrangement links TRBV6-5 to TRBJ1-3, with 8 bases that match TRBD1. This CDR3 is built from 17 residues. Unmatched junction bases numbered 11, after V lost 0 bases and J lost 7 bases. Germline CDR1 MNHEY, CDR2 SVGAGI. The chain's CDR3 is CASSYSVDRVDGNTIYF. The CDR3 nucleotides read TGTGCCAGCAGTTACTCAGTGGACAGGGTGGATGGGAACACCATATATTTT.

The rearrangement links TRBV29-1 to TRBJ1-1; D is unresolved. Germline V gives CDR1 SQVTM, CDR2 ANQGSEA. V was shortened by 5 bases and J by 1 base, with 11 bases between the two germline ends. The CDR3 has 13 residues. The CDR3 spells CSVSRTANTEAFF. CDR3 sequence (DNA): TGCAGCGTTTCCAGGACGGCGAACACTGAAGCTTTCTTT.

The CDR3 sequence: CASSQSPGNIQYF. In nucleotides, the CDR3 is TGTGCCAGCAGCCAATCTCCTGGGAACATTCAGTACTTC. The V gene is TRBV7-3, the J gene TRBJ2-4; D remains unclear. CDR1 is SGHTA, CDR2 FQGTGA, per germline. The CDR3 runs to 13 residues. V dropped 5 bases and J dropped 7 bases, with 12 bases sitting between them.

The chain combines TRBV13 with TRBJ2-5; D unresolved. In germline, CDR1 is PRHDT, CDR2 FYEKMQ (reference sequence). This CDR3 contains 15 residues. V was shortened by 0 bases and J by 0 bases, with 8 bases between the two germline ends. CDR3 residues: CASSLGEKNQETQYF. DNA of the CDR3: TGTGCCAGCAGCTTAGGGGAAAAAAACCAAGAGACCCAGTACTTC.

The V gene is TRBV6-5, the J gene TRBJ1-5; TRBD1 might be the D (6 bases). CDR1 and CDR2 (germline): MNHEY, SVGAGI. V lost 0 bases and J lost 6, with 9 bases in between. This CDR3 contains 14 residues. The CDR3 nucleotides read TGTGCCAGCAGTTACTCAGGGGGGGTTCAGCCCCAGCATTTT. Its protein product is CASSYSGGVQPQHF.

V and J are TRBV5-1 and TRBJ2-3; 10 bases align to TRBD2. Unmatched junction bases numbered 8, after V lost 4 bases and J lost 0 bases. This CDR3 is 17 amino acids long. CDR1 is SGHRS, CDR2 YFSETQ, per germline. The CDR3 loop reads CASSPGLTSGSTDTQYF. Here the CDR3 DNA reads TGCGCCAGCAGCCCTGGTTTGACTAGCGGGAGCACAGATACGCAGTATTTT.

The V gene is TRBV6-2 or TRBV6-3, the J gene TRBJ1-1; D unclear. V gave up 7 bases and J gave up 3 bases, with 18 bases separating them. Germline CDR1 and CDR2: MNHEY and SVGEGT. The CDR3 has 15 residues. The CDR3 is CASTPRVARHTEAFF. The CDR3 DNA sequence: TGTGCCAGCACCCCTAGGGTCGCGAGGCACACTGAAGCTTTCTTT.

The CDR3 protein is CASSTGYGAFF. The CDR3 coding sequence is TGTGCCAGCAGCACAGGGTACGGAGCTTTCTTT. The chain couples TRBV12-3 or TRBV12-4 to TRBJ1-1, with D possibly being TRBD1 (6 bases). The CDR3 runs to 11 residues. Trimming removed 6 bases at V and 10 bases at J, with 12 bases between.

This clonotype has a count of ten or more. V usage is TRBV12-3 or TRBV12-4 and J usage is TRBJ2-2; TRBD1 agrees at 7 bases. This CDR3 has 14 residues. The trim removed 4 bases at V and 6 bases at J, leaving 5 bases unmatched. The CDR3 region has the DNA TGTGCCAGCAGTTCCAGGGGGAGCTCCGGGGAGCTGTTTTTT. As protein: CASSSRGSSGELFF.

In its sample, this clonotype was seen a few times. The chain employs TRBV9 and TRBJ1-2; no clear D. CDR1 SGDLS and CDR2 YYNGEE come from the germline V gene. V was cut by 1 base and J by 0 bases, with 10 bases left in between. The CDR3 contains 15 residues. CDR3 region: CASSVSGASNYGYTF. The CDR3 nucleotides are TGTGCCAGCAGCGTATCAGGAGCCTCTAACTATGGCTACACCTTC.

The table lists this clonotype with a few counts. CDR3 protein: CASSFSLAGGPWHNEQFF. The CDR3 region has the DNA TGTGCCAGCAGTTTCAGTTTGGCGGGAGGGCCCTGGCACAATGAGCAGTTCTTC. The chain joins TRBV12-3 or TRBV12-4 to TRBJ2-1, with 9 bases identical to TRBD2. The junction had 14 bases not matched to a gene; V was cut back by 3 bases and J by 5 bases. The CDR3 contains 18 residues.

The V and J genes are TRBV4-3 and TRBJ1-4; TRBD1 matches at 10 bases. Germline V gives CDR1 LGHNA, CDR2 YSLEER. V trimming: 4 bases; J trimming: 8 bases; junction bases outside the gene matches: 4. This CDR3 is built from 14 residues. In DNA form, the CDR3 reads TGCGCCAGCAGCCTGGACAGGGGGACGGAAAAACTGTTTTTT. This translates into CASSLDRGTEKLFF.

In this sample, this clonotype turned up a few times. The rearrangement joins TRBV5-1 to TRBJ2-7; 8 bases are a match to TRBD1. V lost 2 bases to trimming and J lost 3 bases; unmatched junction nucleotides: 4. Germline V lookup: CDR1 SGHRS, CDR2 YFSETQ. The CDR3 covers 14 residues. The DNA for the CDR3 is TGCGCCAGCAGCTTCCGGACAGGGATCTACGAGCAGTACTTC. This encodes CASSFRTGIYEQYF.

The CDR3 DNA reads TGTGCCACCAGCATGGGGGCTAATGAAAAACTGTTTTTT. Protein product: CATSMGANEKLFF. This rearrangement joins TRBV15 to TRBJ1-4; maybe TRBD1 (5 bases). This CDR3 region has 13 residues. Germline CDR1 reads LNHNV; CDR2 reads YYDKDF (reference sequence). V lost 4 bases, J lost 3 bases, and 6 bases lay in between. The whole variable domain, remainder taken from reference TRBV15 and TRBJ1-4, is DAMVIQNPRYQVTQFGKPVTLSCSQTLNHNVMYWYQQKSSQAPKLLFHYYDKDFNNEADTPDNFQSRRPNTSFCFLDIRSPGLGDTAMYLCATSMGANEKLFFGSGTQLSVL.

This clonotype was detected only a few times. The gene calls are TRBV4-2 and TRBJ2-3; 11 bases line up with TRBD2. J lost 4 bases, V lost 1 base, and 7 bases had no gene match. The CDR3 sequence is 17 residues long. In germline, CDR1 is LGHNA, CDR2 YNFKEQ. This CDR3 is CASSQADSGGASDTQYF. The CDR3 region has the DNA TGTGCCAGCAGCCAAGCGGATAGCGGGGGGGCGTCAGATACGCAGTATTTT.

This CDR3 is CASSLTRDRGAEAFF. The CDR3 DNA is TGTGCCAGCAGTTTAACCCGGGACAGGGGTGCTGAAGCTTTCTTT. The chain is built from TRBV12-3 or TRBV12-4 and TRBJ1-1; 10 bases are shared with TRBD1. The junction had 6 bases not matched to a gene; V was cut back by 2 bases and J by 6 bases. The CDR3 is made up of 15 amino acids.

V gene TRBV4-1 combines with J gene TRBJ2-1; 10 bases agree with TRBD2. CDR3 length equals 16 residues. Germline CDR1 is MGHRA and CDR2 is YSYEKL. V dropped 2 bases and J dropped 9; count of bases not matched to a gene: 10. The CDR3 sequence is CASSQHPSSGRGEQFF. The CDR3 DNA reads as TGCGCCAGCAGCCAACACCCTTCGAGCGGGAGGGGTGAGCAGTTCTTC.